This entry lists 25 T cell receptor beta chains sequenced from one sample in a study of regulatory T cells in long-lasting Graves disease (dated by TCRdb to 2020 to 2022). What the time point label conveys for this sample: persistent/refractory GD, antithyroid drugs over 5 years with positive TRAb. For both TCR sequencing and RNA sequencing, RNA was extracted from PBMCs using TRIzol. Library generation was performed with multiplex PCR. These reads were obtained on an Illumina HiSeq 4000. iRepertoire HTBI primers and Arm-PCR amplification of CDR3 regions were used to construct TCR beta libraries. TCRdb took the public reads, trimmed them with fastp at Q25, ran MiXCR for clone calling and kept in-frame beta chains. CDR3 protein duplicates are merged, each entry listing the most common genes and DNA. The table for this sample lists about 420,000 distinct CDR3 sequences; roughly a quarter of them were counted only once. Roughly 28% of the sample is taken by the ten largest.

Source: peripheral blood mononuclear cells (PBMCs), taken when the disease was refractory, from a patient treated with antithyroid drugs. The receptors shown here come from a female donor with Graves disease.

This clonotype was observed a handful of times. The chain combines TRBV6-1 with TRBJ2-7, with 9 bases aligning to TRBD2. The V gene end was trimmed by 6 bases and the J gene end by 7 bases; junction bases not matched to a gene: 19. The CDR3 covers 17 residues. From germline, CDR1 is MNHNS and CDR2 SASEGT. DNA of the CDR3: TGTGCCAGCAGGCCCCACCCCATAGCGGGAGAAGAGCGGGAGCAGTACTTC. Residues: CASRPHPIAGEEREQYF.

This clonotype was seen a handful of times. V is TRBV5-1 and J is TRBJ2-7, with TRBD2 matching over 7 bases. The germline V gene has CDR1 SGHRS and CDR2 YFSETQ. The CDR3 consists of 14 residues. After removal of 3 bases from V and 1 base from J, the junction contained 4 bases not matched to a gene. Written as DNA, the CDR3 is TGCGCCAGCAGCTGGCGGGAGACTTCCTACGAGCAGTACTTC. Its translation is CASSWRETSYEQYF.

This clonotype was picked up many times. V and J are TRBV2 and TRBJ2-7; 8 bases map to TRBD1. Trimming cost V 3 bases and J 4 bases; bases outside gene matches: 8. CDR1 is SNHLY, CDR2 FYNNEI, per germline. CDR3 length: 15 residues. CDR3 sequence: CASSDSGDRSYEQYF. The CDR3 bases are TGTGCCAGCAGTGATTCGGGGGACAGGAGTTACGAGCAGTACTTC.

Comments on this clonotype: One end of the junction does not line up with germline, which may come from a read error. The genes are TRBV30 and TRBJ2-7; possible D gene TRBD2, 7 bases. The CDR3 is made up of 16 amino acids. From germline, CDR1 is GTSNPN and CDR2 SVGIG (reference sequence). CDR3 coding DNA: TGTGCCTGGAGTGATGGGGGAGGGTACAGGGCCTACAAGCAGTACTTC. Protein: CAWSDGGGYRAYKQYF.

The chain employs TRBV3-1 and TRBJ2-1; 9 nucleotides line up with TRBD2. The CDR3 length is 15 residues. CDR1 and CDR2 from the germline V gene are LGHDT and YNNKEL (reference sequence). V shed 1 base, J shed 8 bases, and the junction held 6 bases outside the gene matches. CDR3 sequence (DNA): TGTGCCAGCAGCCAAGGCGCGGGAGGGCTTGATGAGCAGTTCTTC. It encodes CASSQGAGGLDEQFF.

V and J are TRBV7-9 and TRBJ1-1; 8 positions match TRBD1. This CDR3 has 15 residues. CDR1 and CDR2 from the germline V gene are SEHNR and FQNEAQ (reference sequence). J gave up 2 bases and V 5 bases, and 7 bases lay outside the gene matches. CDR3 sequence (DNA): TGTGCCAGCAGCACGACAGGGGCGTATAACACTGAAGCTTTCTTT. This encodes CASSTTGAYNTEAFF.

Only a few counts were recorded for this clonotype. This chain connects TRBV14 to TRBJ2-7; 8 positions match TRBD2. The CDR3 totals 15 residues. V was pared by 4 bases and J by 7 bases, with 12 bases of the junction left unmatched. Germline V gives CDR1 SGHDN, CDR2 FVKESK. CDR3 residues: CASSLGLAPRREQYF. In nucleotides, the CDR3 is TGTGCCAGCAGCCTCGGACTAGCACCCCGGAGGGAGCAGTACTTC.

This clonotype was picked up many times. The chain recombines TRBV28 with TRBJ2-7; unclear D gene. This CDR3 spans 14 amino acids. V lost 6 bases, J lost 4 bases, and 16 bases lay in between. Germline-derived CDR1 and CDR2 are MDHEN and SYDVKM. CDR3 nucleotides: TGTGCCAGCAGGATTGACGGTGAAATGTACGAGCAGTACTTC. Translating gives CASRIDGEMYEQYF.

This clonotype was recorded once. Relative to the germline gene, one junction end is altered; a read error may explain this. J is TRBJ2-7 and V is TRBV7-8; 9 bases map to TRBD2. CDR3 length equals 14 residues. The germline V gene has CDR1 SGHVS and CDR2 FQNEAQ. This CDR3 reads CARSVGTSIYEQYF. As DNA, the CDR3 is TGTGCCCGCAGCGTTGGGACTAGCATCTACGAGCAGTACTTC.

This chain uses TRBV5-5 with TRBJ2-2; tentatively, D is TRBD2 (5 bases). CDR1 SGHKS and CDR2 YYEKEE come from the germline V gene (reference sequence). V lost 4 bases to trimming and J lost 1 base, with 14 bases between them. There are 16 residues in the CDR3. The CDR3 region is CASSPRVEVNTGELFF. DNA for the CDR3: TGTGCCAGCAGCCCCCGCGTGGAGGTGAACACCGGGGAGCTGTTTTTT.

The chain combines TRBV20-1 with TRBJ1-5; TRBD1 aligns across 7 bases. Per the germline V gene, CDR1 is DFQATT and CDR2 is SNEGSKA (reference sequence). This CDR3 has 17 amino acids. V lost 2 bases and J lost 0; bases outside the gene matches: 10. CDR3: CSARQARGQDSNQPQHF. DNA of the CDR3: TGCAGTGCTAGACAAGCGAGAGGACAGGATAGCAATCAGCCCCAGCATTTT.

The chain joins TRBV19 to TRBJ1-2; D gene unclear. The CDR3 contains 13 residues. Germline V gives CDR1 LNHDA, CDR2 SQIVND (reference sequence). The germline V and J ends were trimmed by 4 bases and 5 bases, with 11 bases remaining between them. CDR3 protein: CASSRGLSYGYTF. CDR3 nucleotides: TGTGCCAGTAGTAGGGGATTGAGTTATGGCTACACCTTC.

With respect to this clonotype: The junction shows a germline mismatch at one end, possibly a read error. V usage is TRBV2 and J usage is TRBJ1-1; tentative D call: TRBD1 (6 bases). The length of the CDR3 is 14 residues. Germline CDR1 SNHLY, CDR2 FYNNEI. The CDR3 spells CAGSEQGMNTEAFF. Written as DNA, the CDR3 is TGTGCCGGCAGTGAACAGGGAATGAACACTGAAGCTTTCTTT.

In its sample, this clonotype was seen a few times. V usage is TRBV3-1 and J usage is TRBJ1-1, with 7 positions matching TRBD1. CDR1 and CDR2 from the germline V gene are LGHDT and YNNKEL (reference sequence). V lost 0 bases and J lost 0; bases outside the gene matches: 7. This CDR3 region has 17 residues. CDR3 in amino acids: CASSQDIYRGMNTEAFF. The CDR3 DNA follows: TGTGCCAGCAGCCAAGACATCTACAGGGGAATGAACACTGAAGCTTTCTTT.

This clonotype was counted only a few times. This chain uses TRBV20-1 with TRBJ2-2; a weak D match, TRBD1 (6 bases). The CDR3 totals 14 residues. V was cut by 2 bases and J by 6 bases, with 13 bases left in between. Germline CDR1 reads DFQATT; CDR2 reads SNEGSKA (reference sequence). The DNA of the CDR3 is TGCAGTGCTAGAACAGGGTGGGGACCCGGGGAGCTGTTTTTT. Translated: CSARTGWGPGELFF.

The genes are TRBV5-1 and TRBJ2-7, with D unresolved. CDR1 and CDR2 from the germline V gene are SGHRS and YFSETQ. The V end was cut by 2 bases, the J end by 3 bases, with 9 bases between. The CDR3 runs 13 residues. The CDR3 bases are TGCGCCAGCAGCTTCCTCCCGGGCTACGAGCAGTACTTC. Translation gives CASSFLPGYEQYF.

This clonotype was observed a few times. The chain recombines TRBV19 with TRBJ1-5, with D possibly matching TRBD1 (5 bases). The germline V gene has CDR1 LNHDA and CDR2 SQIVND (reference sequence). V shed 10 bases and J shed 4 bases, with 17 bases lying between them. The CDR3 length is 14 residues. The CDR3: CAIGTSSGNQPQHF. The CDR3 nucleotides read TGTGCCATCGGGACCAGCTCTGGGAATCAGCCCCAGCATTTT.

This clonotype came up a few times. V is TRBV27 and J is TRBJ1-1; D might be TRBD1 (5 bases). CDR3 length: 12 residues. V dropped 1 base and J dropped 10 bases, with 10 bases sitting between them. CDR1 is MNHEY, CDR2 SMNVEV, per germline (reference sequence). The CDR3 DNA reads TGTGCCAGCAGTTTATGGGGGGGTCCAGCTTTCTTT. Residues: CASSLWGGPAFF.

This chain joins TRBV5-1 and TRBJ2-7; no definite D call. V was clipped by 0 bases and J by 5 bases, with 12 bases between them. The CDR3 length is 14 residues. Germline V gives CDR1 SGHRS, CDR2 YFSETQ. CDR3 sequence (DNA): TGCGCCAGCAGCTTGGAGGCATTTTGGCACGAGCAGTACTTC. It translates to CASSLEAFWHEQYF.

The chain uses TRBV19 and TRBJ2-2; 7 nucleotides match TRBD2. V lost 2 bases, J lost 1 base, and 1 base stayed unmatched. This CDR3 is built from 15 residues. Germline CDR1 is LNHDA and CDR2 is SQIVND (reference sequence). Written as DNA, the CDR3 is TGTGCCAGTAGTATATCTAGCGGGAACACCGGGGAGCTGTTTTTT. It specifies CASSISSGNTGELFF.

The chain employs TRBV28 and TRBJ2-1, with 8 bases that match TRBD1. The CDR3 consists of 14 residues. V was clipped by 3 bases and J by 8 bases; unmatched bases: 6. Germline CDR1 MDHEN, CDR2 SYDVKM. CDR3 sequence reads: CASSFRGLKDEQFF. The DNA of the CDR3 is TGTGCCAGCAGTTTCAGGGGGCTTAAGGATGAGCAGTTCTTC.

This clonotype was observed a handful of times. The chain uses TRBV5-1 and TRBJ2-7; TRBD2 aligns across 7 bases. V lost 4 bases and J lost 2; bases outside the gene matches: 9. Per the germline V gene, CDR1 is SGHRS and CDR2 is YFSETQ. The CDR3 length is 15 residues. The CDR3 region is CASSPASGTTYEQYF. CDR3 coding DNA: TGCGCCAGCAGCCCGGCGTCCGGGACTACCTACGAGCAGTACTTC.

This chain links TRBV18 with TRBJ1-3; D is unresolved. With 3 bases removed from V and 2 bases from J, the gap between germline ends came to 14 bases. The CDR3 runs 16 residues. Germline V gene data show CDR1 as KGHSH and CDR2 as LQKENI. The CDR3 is CASSPAVSRAGNTIYF. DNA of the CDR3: TGTGCCAGCTCACCCGCGGTTAGCAGAGCTGGAAACACCATATATTTT.

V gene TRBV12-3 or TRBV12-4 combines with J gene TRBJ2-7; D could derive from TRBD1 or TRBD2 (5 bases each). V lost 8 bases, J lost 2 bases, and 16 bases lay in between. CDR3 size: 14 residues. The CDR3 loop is CASGEGPVPYEQYF. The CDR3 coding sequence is TGTGCCAGCGGAGAGGGGCCGGTCCCCTACGAGCAGTACTTC.

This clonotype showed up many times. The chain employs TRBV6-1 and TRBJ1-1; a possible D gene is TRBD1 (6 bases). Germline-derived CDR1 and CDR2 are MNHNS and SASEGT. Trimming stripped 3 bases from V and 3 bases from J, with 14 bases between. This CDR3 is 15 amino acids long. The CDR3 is CASSDLQGSYTEAFF. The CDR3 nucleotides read TGTGCCAGCAGTGATTTACAGGGCTCGTACACTGAAGCTTTCTTT.